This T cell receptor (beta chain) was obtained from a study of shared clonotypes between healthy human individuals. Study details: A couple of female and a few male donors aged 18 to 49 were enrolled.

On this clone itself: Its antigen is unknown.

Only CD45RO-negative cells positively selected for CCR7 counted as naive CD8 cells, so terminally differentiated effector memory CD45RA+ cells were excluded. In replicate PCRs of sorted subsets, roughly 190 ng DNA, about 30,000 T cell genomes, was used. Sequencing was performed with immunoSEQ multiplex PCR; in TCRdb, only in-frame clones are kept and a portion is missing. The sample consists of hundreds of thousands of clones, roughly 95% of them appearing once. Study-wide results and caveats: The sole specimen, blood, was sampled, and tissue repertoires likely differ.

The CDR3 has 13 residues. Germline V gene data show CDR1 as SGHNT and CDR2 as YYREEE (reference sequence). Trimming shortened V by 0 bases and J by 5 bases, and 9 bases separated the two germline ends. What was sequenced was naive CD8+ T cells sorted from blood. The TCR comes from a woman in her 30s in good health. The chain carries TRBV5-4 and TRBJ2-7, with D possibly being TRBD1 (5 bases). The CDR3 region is CASSLETVHEQYF. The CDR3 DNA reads TGTGCCAGCAGCTTGGAGACAGTCCACGAGCAGTACTTC. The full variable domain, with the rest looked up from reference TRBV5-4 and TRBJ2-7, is ETGVTQSPTHLIKTRGQQVTLRCSSQSGHNTVSWYQQALGQGPQFIFQYYREEENGRGNFPPRFSGLQFPNYSSELNVNALELDDSALYLCASSLETVHEQYFGPGTRLTVT.